This paragraph covers one T cell receptor (beta chain) sequence. Its antigen is unknown. No much larger clone exists at a distance of one base, and base qualities are not known. First-strand cDNA was synthesized using Superscript III and a set of TRAV- and TRBV-specific primers, so that both TCRalpha and TCRbeta chains were covered. TCRs were amplified with Phusion for 20 to 25 PCR cycles, with a constant-region primer paired with the adapter attached to the V primers. Isolated mRNA was amplified with the MessageAmp II aRNA Amplification Kit, using an approximately 15-hour in vitro transcription at 37°C. The Dynabeads mRNA DIRECT Purification Kit was used to isolate mRNA for TCR sequencing. Indexed Illumina adapters were added in a second Phusion PCR of roughly 25 cycles, and the PCR products were purified with AMPure XP beads. Turning to the authors' computational methods: Using custom Perl scripts, TCR sequences that encoded the same protein were pooled, out-of-frame sequences were dropped, and the abundance of each clonotype was calculated. Any TCR sequence supported by only a single read was excluded from analysis. Shannon entropy, Gini index, clonality, richness, and the frequency of TCRs shared between repertoires were included as repertoire metrics. TCRdb itself trimmed the public reads at Q25 with fastp, ran MiXCR and retained productive beta chains. Merged by CDR3 protein, the rows form single entries marked with the most common genes and DNA. In this record, the V and J calls reflect TCRdb's handling and not the investigators' own analysis. This sample is represented by 7,300 or so distinct CDR3 sequences; about 59% of them were singletons. The biggest ten clones account for 8.7% of the sample.

The sample is drawn from a study of low-dose radiotherapy and immunotherapy resistance in tumors (dated by TCRdb to 2021 to 2024). Regarding the study in general: In Cohort 1, 0.5 Gy per fraction was delivered every 2 weeks, and a total PTV dose of 6.5 Gy was prescribed. Eight patients were included in the translational analysis: three from the first dose cohort and the first five from the second dose cohort. For Cohort 2, the dose was 1 Gy per fraction given every two weeks, adding up to 13 Gy in total across 26 weeks. Patients were given nivolumab as a 240 mg flat dose every two weeks and ipilimumab at 1 mg/kg every six weeks, with both drugs delivered intravenously. Every two weeks, patients got intravenous cyclophosphamide at 200 mg/m2, given one day ahead of each radiation and immunotherapy administration. Starting on cycle 1 day 1, patients took 300 mg of aspirin by mouth once a day for four cycles. No randomization into treatment groups was done for the people taking part in the trial.

Donors were enrolled in RACIN, a single-arm phase I dose-escalation trial combining nivolumab, ipilimumab, aspirin, low-dose cyclophosphamide and low-dose radiotherapy. Patients were eligible if they had advanced solid tumors that were TIL-negative. Compared with germline, V lacks 3 bases and J lacks 0 bases; bases without a gene match: 10. Its CDR3 holds 17 amino acids, cysteine through phenylalanine. Just CDR3 DNA is preserved here, 51 bases in frame from base 1. In the germline V gene, CDR1 corresponds to ENHRY and CDR2 to SYGVKD. The origin of this receptor is a human donor with advanced metastatic prostate, ovarian, gallbladder or colorectal cancer (not recorded which). This table probably holds off-target reads from a library built for another chain. The chain couples TRBV10-3 to TRBJ1-2; TRBD1 lines up with 7 middle nucleotides. The CDR3 in this case is CAISDPGQLNSNYGYTF. The nucleotide sequence reads as follows: TGTGCCATCAGTGATCCGGGACAGTTGAATTCTAACTATGGCTACACCTTC.